This TCR beta chain was documented in a study of T cell repertoires in cytomegalovirus infection. Whole-study context: Matching HLA type and CMV infection were both indicated by public TCR beta signatures. Study results and limitations: The ex vivo response showed dominance by HLA-C-restricted CMV-specific TCR beta clonotypes. Of the TCR beta families, the public ones yielded a cumulative frequency that identified carriers of CMV plus the relevant HLA.

A note on this clonotype: Its specificity is unknown.

TCRdb re-called the reads with MiXCR, one entry per CDR3 protein. The sample carries 150,000 to 200,000 distinct CDR3 sequences, approximately 17% recorded once. Per germline, CDR1 SGHNT and CDR2 YENEEA. Deletions cut 1 base from V and 10 bases from J, with 11 bases between. There are 13 residues in the CDR3. The sample taken for sequencing was CD8+ T cells from PBMCs. The chain employs TRBV11-3 and TRBJ2-1; D gene ambiguous. The TCR originated in a human donor in good health (CMV status not recorded). Some clones in this sample may be carry-over from other donors' samples. The chain's CDR3 is CASSLVPAGEQFF. The CDR3 coding sequence is TGTGCCAGCAGCTTAGTCCCCGCTGGGGAGCAGTTCTTC.